This record concerns one TCR beta chain sequence. This sample is part of a study of T-cell memory formation after mild COVID-19. Study details: Clustering of TCRs was largely donor specific.

MiXCR, applied by TCRdb to the 5' RACE reads, yields one record per CDR3 protein. Of more than 35,000 distinct CDR3 sequences listed, about 6.1% are singletons. This TCR was sampled from an adult who had mild COVID-19 (a few samples of this study predate the infection). Cell type and time point are not known. The sample taken for sequencing was PBMCs or a T cell subset sorted from them (not recorded which).

This CDR3 reads CASSLTGVDTQYF. In nucleotides, the CDR3 is TGCGCCAGCAGCTTAACAGGGGTAGATACGCAGTATTTT. The rearrangement links TRBV5-1 to TRBJ2-3; 7 bases match TRBD1. The length of the CDR3 is 13 residues. J gave up 5 bases and V 2 bases, and 2 bases lay outside the gene matches. CDR1 is SGHRS and CDR2 is YFSETQ in the germline V gene. Based on the CDR3 plus reference TRBV5-1 and TRBJ2-3, the full variable domain is KAGVTQTPRYLIKTRGQQVTLSCSPISGHRSVSWYQQTPGQGLQFLFEYFSETQRNKGNFPGRFSGRQFSNSRSEMNVSTLELGDSALYLCASSLTGVDTQYFGPGTRLTVL.